One T cell receptor (beta chain) is described in this entry. Its antigen remains unknown. This record comes from a study of T cells in Graves' hyperthyroidism and ophthalmopathy. Overall study: At the time of initial diagnosis and before any treatment, peripheral blood was collected.

The CDR3 runs 15 residues. Between the trimmed V and J ends, which lost 0 bases and 6 bases, there was a span of 16 bases. In germline, CDR1 is SGHRS, CDR2 YFSETQ. With duration under 3 months, ophthalmopathy was active: Clinical Activity Score at least 3, NOSPECS at least 4. Fresh peripheral blood, under 13 ml, yielded the PBMCs. Amplified regions were TCR beta CDR3 sequences from RNA transcripts. The HTBI primer set drove a first-round RT-PCR of the TCR CDR3. From the multiplex PCR reads, TCRdb called clonotypes with MiXCR, one entry per CDR3 protein. Of about 380,000 distinct CDR3 sequences in the sample, approximately 17% were seen once. Regarding the study as a whole: The majority of expanded thyroid clonotypes above 0.001 also appeared in blood.

This receptor was obtained from a man aged 18 to 30 with Graves' ophthalmopathy. The chain joins TRBV5-1 to TRBJ2-7; D not resolved. Specimen: blood. CDR3 in DNA: TGCGCCAGCAGCTTGGTGTTAGGTACGGAGTTCGAGCAGTACTTC. Protein sequence: CASSLVLGTEFEQYF. Full variable domain (remainder filled in from reference TRBV5-1 and TRBJ2-7): KAGVTQTPRYLIKTRGQQVTLSCSPISGHRSVSWYQQTPGQGLQFLFEYFSETQRNKGNFPGRFSGRQFSNSRSEMNVSTLELGDSALYLCASSLVLGTEFEQYFGPGTRLTVT.